Presented here are 13 T cell receptor delta chains from one specimen sequenced in a study of human gamma delta and Vdelta1 T cells. TCRdb called clones anew from the PCR reads with CATT. The data contain 6,000 to 6,500 delta-chain clones, roughly 10% of them singletons. Material: naive CD27+ Vdelta1 gamma-delta T cells from blood. Receptors were obtained from a human donor in good health.

This clone counts as medium-sized. The chain links TRDV1 to TRDJ1, with TRDD3 matching over 13 bases. Germline V gene sequence: CDR1 TSWWSYY, CDR2 QGS. With V trimmed by 5 bases and J by 0 bases, 30 bases remained unmatched. The CDR3 length is 25 residues. The CDR3 loop is CALGSASRRATGGYALTQYTDKLIF. Here the CDR3 DNA reads TGTGCTCTTGGGTCAGCTTCCCGTCGGGCTACTGGGGGATACGCACTCACCCAGTACACCGATAAACTCATCTTT.

This clone was observed a handful of times. A clone one base away is much larger, so this may be a read error. The identical CDR3 is also encoded by other nucleotide sequences in the sample. The chain joins TRDV1 to TRDJ1; TRDD3 matches at 13 bases. Germline V lookup: CDR1 TSWWSYY, CDR2 QGS. The CDR3 extends over 19 amino acids. The CDR3 reads CALGPSEYWGIRYTDKLIF. The CDR3 bases are TGTGCTCTTGGGCCATCCGAGTACTGGGGGATACGCTACACCGATAAGCTCATCTTT.

This clone is categorized as medium-sized. This chain joins TRDV1 and TRDJ1; 7 bases map to TRDD3. The CDR3 is made up of 17 amino acids. Germline loops: CDR1 TSWWSYY, CDR2 QGS. The V and J ends lost 2 bases and 0 bases, in that order; junction bases with no gene match: 9. CDR3 bases: TGTGCTCTTGGGGAATCTACGAGACTGGGGTACACCGATAAACTCATCTTT. This translates into CALGESTRLGYTDKLIF.

Concerning this clone: The protein TCRdb gives is from a much larger clone and does not agree with this DNA's translation at residue 12, likely a read error; the protein shown here comes from the DNA. The chain uses TRDV1 and TRDJ1; TRDD3 is a possible D gene (7 bases). V was cut by 5 bases and J by 0 bases, with 28 bases left in between. CDR3 length: 20 amino acids. Looked up from germline, CDR1 is TSWWSYY and CDR2 is QGS. The CDR3 nucleotides are TGTGCTCTTGGGCAGCCTTCCCCCGTACTGGGGACTCCACACACCGATAAACTCATCTTT. Translated: CALGQPSPVLGTPHTDKLIF.

In its sample, this clone ranks as large. The genes are TRDV1 and TRDJ1; the match to TRDD3 covers 7 bases. The CDR3 loop spans 15 amino acids. Germline values: CDR1 TSWWSYY, CDR2 QGS. V gave up 5 bases and J gave up 6 bases; unmatched junction bases: 12. The CDR3 sequence: CALGKNFGGGYKLIF. CDR3 nucleotides: TGTGCTCTTGGGAAGAACTTCGGCGGGGGATATAAACTCATCTTT.

Concerning this clone itself: A read error likely explains this, since a far larger clone differs by one base. The V and J genes are TRDV1 and TRDJ1; a weak D match, TRDD3 (6 bases). Trimming shortened V by 4 bases and J by 3 bases, and 24 bases separated the two germline ends. CDR3 size: 18 residues. CDR1 and CDR2 (germline): TSWWSYY, QGS. CDR3 in amino acids: CALGGQLSRRGEPDKLIF. The CDR3 DNA reads as TGTGCTCTTGGGGGCCAGCTGAGTCGACGGGGGGAACCCGATAAACTCATCTTT.

This clone is judged medium-sized. J is TRDJ1 and V is TRDV1; 9 bases fit TRDD3. V dropped 0 bases and J dropped 1; count of bases not matched to a gene: 18. Per germline, CDR1 TSWWSYY and CDR2 QGS. The CDR3 loop spans 21 amino acids. The CDR3 region has the DNA TGTGCTCTTGGGGAACTCGGTCTTCCGCCACTGGGGATACGGGGCACCGATAAACTCATCTTT. It yields the protein CALGELGLPPLGIRGTDKLIF.

This clone is large (0.1 to 1%) by share. Other nucleotide sequences from this sample produce the same CDR3. The chain links TRDV1 to TRDJ1, with D perhaps matching TRDD3 (6 bases). This CDR3 comprises 18 residues. V was pared by 0 bases and J by 7 bases, with 24 bases between. Per the germline V gene, CDR1 is TSWWSYY and CDR2 is QGS. The CDR3, as DNA: TGTGCTCTTGGGGAACTACGTAGTGGGGGCCCCTCTCGAAGTAAACTCATCTTT. This gives the protein CALGELRSGGPSRSKLIF.

In this sample, this clone turned up a few times. A much more abundant neighbour one base away suggests this may be a read error. Other nucleotide sequences in the sample specify the same CDR3. This chain connects TRDV1 to TRDJ1, with 10 bases that match TRDD3. Germline CDR1 reads TSWWSYY; CDR2 reads QGS. This CDR3 has 26 residues. The CDR3 loop is CALGAQRHKLASLGDTEPSARGKLIF. The CDR3 DNA reads TGTGCTCTAGGGGCCCAACGTCATAAATTGGCCTCCTTGGGGGATACAGAGCCGTCGGCGAGGGGAAAACTCATCTTT.

Note on this clone: TCRdb lists the protein of a much larger clone for this DNA, which differs at residue 10, so this is likely a read error; the protein given here is translated from the DNA itself. The V call is TRDV1, the J call TRDJ1; 7 bases are shared with TRDD2. After removal of 3 bases from V and 7 bases from J, the junction contained 11 bases not matched to a gene. The CDR3 totals 15 residues. CDR1 is TSWWSYY and CDR2 is QGS in the germline V gene. DNA of the CDR3: TGTGCTCTTGGGGACCGAGGCCTTCCTGCGGGTAAACTCATCTTT. It specifies CALGDRGLPAGKLIF.

This clone was seen more than once but under ten times. The protein recorded in TCRdb matches a much larger clone and deviates from this DNA's translation at residue 12, suggesting a read error; the protein here is obtained by translating the DNA. The chain joins TRDV1 to TRDJ1, with a tentative D call TRDD3 (5 bases). This CDR3 has 17 amino acids. The germline V gene encodes CDR1 TSWWSYY and CDR2 QGS. Trimming cost V 3 bases and J 11 bases, with 28 bases left between them. The CDR3 sequence is CALGDHNTARTSRGLIF. The CDR3 DNA follows: TGTGCTCTTGGGGACCATAATACAGCCAGAACCTCTAGGGGGCTCATCTTT.

As concerns this clone: A far larger clone lies a single base away; this is likely a read error. The chain links TRDV1 to TRDJ1, with 8 bases that match TRDD2. J was trimmed by 5 bases and V by 5 bases; bases with no gene match: 34. This CDR3 region has 23 residues. CDR1 TSWWSYY and CDR2 QGS come from the germline V gene. DNA of the CDR3: TGTGCTCTTGGGAGCAGAAGGCCTTCCTATTCTGACGTGGTAGGGTGGACACGGGATAAACTCATCTTT. Protein sequence: CALGSRRPSYSDVVGWTRDKLIF.

This clone was seen a few times. The chain couples TRDV1 to TRDJ1, with 12 bases aligning to TRDD3. The CDR3 extends over 19 amino acids. After removal of 2 bases from V and 4 bases from J, the junction contained 14 bases not matched to a gene. The germline gives CDR1 TSWWSYY, CDR2 QGS. CDR3 sequence: CALGEKAAGWGIRSDKLIF. The CDR3 coding sequence is TGTGCTCTTGGGGAAAAGGCGGCGGGCTGGGGGATACGGAGCGATAAACTCATCTTT.